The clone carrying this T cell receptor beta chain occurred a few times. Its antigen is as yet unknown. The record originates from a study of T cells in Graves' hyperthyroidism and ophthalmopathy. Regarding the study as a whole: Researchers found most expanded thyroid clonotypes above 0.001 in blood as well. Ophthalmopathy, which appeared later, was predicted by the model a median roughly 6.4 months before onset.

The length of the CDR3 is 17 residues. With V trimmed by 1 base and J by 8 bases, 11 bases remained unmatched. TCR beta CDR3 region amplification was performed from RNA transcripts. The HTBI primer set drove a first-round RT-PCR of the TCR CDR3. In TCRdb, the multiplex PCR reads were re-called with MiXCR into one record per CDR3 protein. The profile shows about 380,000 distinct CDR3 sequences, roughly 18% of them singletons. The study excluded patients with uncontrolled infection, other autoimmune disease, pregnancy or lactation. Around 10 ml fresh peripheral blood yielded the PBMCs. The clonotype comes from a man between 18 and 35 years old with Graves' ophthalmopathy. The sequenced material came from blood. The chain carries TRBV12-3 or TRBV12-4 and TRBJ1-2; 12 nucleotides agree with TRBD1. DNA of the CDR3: TGTGCCAGCAGTTTAGACGGGACAGGGGGCCCATTGGAAGGCTACACCTTC. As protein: CASSLDGTGGPLEGYTF.